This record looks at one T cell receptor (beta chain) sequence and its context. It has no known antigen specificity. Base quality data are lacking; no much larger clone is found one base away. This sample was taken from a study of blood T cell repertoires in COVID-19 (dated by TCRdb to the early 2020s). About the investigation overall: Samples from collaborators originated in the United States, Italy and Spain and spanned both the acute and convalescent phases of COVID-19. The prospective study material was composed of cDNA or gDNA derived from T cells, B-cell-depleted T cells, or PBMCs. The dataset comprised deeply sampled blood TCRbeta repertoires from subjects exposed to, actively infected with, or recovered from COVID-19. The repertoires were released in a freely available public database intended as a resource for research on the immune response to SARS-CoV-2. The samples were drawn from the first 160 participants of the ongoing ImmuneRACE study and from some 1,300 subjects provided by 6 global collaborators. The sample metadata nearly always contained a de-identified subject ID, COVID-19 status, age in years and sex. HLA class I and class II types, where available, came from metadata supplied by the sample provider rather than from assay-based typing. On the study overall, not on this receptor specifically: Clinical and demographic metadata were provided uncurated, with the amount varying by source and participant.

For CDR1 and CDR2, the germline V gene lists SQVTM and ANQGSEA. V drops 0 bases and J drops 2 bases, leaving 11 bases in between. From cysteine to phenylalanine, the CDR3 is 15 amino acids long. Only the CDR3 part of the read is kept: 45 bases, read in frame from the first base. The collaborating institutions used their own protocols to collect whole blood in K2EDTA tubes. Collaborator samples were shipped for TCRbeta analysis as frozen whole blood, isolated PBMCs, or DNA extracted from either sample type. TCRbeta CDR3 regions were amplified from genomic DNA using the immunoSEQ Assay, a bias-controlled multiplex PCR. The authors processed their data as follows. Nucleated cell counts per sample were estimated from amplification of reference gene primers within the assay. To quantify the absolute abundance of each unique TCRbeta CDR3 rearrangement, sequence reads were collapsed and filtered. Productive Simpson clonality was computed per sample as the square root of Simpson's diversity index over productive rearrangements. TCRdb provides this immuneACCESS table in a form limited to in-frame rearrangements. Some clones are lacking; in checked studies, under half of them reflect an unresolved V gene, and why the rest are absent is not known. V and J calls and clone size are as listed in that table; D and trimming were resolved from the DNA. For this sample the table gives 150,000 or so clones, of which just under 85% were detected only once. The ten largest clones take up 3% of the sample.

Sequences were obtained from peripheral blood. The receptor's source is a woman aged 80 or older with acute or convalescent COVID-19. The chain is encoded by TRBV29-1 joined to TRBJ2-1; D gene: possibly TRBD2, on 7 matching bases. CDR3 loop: CSVEDWRGPYNEQFF. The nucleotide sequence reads TGCAGCGTTGAAGACTGGCGGGGGCCCTACAATGAGCAGTTCTTC.